This TCR beta chain is drawn from a study of shared clonotypes between healthy human individuals. Study in general: Donor composition was a couple of women and a few men, aged 18 to 49. Notes on the study in general: When naive CD4 clonotypes were compared across a few donors, roughly 4.9% were shared.

Per the germline V gene, CDR1 is SGHDN and CDR2 is FVKESK. Deletions cut 1 base from V and 2 bases from J, with 5 bases between. The CDR3 totals 13 residues. Naive CD8 isolation took CD45RO-negative cells positively selected for CCR7 and excluded terminally differentiated effector memory CD45RA+ cells. This table comes from immunoSEQ multiplex PCR, and its TCRdb copy is limited to in-frame clones, with some not included. The sample lists about 2.2 million clones, about 93% seen once, with around 1.7% in the top ten. In the case of this clone: Its antigen is unknown.

Input material: naive CD8+ T cells from PBMCs. This TCR derives from a man aged 18 to 29 in good health. Some clones in this sample may be carry-over from other donors' samples. The rearrangement uses TRBV14 and TRBJ1-2; D is perhaps TRBD1 (5 bases). The CDR3 DNA follows: TGTGCCAGCAGCCAAGGACAGAACTATGGCTACACCTTC. This translates into CASSQGQNYGYTF. The full variable domain, its missing parts supplied by reference TRBV14 and TRBJ1-2, is EAGVTQFPSHSVIEKGQTVTLRCDPISGHDNLYWYRRVMGKEIKFLLHFVKESKQDESGMPNNRFLAERTGGTYSTLKVQPAELEDSGVYFCASSQGQNYGYTFGSGTRLTVV.